This T cell receptor (beta chain) was identified during a study of CD8+CD57+ T cells in acquired aplastic anemia. Study results and caveats: With respect to CD8+ Simpson's diversity, patients and controls did not differ significantly.

The sequenced patients had an expansion of CD8+CD57+ cells seen by flow cytometry. Many counts were recorded for this clonotype. No antigen is known for it. V dropped 4 bases and J dropped 2 bases, with 12 bases sitting between them. The CDR3 has 15 residues. Germline lookup yields CDR1 ENHRY and CDR2 SYGVKD. The TCR beta profiling, which covered VDJ combination and CDR3 sequence, was carried out using genomic DNA as the template. TCRdb used MiXCR to reprocess the reads, holding one entry per CDR3 protein. Here the sample spans 400,000 to 600,000 distinct CDR3 sequences, around a third being singletons.

This receptor was identified in a human donor with aplastic anemia. This chain uses TRBV10-3 with TRBJ2-1; D not resolved. Sequenced: sorted CD4+, CD8+, or CD8+CD57+ T cells (not recorded which) from PBMCs. In nucleotides, the CDR3 is TGTGCCATCAGTGTAGACCTTCGCGCCTACAATGAGCAGTTCTTC. Translated, it gives CAISVDLRAYNEQFF.